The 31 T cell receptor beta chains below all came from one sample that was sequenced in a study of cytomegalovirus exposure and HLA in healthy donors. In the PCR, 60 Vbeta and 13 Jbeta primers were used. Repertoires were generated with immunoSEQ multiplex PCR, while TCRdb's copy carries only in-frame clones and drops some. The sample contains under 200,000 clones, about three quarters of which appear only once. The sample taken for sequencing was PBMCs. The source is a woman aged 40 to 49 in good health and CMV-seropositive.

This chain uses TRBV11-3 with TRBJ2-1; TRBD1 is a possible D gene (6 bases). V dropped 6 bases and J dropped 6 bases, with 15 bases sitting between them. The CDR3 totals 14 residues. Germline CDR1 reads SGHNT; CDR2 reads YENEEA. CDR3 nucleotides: TGTGCCAGCAGTTCCCAGGGGATTGGCAATGAGCAGTTCTTC. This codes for CASSSQGIGNEQFF.

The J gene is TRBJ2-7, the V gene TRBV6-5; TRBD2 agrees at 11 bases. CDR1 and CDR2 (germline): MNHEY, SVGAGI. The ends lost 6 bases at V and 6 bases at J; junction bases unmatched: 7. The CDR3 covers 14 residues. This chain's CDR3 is CASRLSGGAGEQYF. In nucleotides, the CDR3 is TGTGCCAGCAGGCTTAGCGGGGGGGCCGGCGAGCAGTACTTC.

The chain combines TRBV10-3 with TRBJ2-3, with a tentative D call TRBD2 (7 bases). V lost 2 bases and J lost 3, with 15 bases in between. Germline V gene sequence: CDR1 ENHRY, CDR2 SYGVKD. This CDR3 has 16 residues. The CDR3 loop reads CAISEPTGRGTDTQYF. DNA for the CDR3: TGTGCCATCAGTGAGCCTACAGGGAGGGGTACAGATACGCAGTATTTT.

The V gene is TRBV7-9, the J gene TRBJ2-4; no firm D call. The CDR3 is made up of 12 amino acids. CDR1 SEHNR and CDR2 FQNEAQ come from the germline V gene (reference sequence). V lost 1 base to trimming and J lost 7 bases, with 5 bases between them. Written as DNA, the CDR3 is TGTGCCAGCAGCTTAGGTCCGAACATTCAGTACTTC. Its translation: CASSLGPNIQYF.

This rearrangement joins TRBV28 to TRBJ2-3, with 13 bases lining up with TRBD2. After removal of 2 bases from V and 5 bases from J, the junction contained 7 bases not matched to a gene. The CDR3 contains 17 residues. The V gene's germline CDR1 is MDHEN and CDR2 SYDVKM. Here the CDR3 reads CASSLETSGGILDTQYF. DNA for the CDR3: TGTGCCAGCAGTTTAGAGACTAGCGGGGGGATATTAGATACGCAGTATTTT.

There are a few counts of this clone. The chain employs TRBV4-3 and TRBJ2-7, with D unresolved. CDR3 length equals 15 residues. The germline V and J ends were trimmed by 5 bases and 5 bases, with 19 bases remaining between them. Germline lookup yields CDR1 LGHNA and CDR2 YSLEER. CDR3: CASSKHQASLNEQYF. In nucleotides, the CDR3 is TGCGCCAGCAGCAAACATCAAGCGTCGTTGAACGAGCAGTACTTC.

This chain's CDR3 is CASSRGMNTEAFF. As DNA, the CDR3 is TGTGCCAGCAGTCGAGGGATGAACACTGAAGCTTTCTTT. The chain links TRBV6-5 to TRBJ1-1; no firm D call. Germline values: CDR1 MNHEY, CDR2 SVGAGI. Trimming removed 5 bases from V and 0 bases from J, with 7 bases in between. CDR3 size: 13 residues.

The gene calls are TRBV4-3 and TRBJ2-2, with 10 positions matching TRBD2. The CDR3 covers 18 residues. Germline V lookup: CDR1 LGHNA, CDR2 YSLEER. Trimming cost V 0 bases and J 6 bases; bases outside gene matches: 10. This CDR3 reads CASSQEMSGGVNAGELFF. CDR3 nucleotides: TGCGCCAGCAGCCAAGAGATGAGCGGGGGGGTTAACGCCGGGGAGCTGTTTTTT.

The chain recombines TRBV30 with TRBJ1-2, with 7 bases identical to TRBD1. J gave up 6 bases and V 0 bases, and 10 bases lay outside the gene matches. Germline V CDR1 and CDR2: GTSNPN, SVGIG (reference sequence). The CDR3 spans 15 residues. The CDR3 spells CAWSVSRDSPNGYTF. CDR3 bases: TGTGCCTGGAGTGTATCCCGGGACAGCCCCAATGGCTACACCTTC.

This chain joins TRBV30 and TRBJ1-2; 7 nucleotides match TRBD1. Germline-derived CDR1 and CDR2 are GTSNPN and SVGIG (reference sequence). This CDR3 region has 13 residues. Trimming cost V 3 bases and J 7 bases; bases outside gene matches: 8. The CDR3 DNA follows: TGTGCCTGGAGCACCCTGGCAGGGGGTGGCTACACCTTC. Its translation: CAWSTLAGGGYTF.

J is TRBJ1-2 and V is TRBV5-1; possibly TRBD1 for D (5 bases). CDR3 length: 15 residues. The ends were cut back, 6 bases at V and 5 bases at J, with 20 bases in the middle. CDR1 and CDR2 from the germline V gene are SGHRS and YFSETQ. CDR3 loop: CASTYSGGGTYGYTF. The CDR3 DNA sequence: TGCGCCAGCACCTACTCCGGGGGGGGGACTTATGGCTACACCTTC.

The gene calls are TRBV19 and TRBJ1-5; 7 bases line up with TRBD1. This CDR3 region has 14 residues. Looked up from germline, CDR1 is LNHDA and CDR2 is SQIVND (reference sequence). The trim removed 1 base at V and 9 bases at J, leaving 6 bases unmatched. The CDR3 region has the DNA TGTGCCAGTAGTATAGGACAGGGAGTCTGGCCCCAGCATTTT. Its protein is CASSIGQGVWPQHF.

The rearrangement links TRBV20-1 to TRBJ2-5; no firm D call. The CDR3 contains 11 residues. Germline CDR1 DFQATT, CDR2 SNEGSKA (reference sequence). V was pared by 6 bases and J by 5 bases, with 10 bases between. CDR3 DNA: TGCAGTGCCCCTGAGGTGGAGACCCAGTACTTC. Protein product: CSAPEVETQYF.

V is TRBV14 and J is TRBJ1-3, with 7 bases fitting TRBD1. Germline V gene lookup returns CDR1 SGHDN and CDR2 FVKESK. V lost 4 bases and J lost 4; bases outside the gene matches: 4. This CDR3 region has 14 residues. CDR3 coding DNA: TGTGCCAGCAGCCTTCGGACAGGAGGAAACACCATATATTTT. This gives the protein CASSLRTGGNTIYF.

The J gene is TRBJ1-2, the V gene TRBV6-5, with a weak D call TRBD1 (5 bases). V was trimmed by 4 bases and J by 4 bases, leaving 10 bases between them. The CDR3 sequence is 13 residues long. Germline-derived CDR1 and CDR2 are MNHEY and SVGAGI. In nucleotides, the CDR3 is TGTGCCAGCAGTTCTGGGGGGGTCTATGGCTACACCTTC. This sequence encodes CASSSGGVYGYTF.

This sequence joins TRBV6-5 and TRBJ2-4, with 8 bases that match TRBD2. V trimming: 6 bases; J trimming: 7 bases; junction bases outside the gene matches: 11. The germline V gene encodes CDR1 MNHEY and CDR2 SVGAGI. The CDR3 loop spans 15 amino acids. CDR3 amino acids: CASSSGEAGDNIQYF. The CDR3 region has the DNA TGTGCCAGCAGCTCCGGGGAAGCGGGGGATAACATTCAGTACTTC.

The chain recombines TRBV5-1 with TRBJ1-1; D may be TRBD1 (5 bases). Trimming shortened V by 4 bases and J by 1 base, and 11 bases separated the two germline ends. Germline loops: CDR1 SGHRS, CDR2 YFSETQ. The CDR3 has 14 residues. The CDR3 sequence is CASSPQTENTEAFF. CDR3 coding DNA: TGCGCCAGCAGCCCCCAGACAGAGAACACTGAAGCTTTCTTT. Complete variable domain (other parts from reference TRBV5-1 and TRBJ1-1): KAGVTQTPRYLIKTRGQQVTLSCSPISGHRSVSWYQQTPGQGLQFLFEYFSETQRNKGNFPGRFSGRQFSNSRSEMNVSTLELGDSALYLCASSPQTENTEAFFGQGTRLTVV.

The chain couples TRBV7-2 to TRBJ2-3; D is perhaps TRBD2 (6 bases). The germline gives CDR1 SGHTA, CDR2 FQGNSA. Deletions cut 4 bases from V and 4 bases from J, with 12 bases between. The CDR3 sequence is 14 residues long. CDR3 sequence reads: CASSSSSAPDTQYF. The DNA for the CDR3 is TGTGCCAGCAGCTCATCTAGCGCTCCAGATACGCAGTATTTT.

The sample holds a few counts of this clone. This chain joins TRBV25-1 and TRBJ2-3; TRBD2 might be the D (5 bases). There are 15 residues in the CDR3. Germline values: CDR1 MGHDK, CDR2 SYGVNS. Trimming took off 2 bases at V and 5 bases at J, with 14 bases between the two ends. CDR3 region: CASSELALGLDTQYF. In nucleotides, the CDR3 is TGTGCCAGCAGTGAACTAGCCCTAGGGCTAGATACGCAGTATTTT. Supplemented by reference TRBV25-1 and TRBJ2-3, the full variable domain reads EADIYQTPRYLVIGTGKKITLECSQTMGHDKMYWYQQDPGMELHLIHYSYGVNSTEKGDLSSESTVSRIRTEHFPLTLESARPSHTSQYLCASSELALGLDTQYFGPGTRLTVL.

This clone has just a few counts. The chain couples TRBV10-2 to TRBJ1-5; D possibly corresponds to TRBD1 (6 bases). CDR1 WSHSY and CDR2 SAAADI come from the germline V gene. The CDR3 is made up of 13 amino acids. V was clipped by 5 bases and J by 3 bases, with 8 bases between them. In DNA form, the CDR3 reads TGCGCCAGCAGTCAGGGGTACAATCAGCCCCAGCATTTT. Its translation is CASSQGYNQPQHF.

The DNA for the CDR3 is TGCGCCAGCAGCTTGGGCCCCGGGTCCCAAGAGACCCAGTACTTC. Protein product: CASSLGPGSQETQYF. The chain couples TRBV5-1 to TRBJ2-5; D ambiguous. The CDR3 is made up of 15 amino acids. The germline gives CDR1 SGHRS, CDR2 YFSETQ. Trimming stripped 0 bases from V and 1 base from J, with 10 bases between.

CDR3 region: CASSPRWGGLANVLTF. Written as DNA, the CDR3 is TGTGCCAGCAGCCCAAGGTGGGGGGGCTTGGCCAACGTCCTGACTTTC. This rearrangement joins TRBV7-8 to TRBJ2-6; D may be TRBD2 (7 bases). This CDR3 comprises 16 residues. V was cut by 5 bases and J by 6 bases, with 17 bases left in between. Germline assignment: CDR1 SGHVS and CDR2 FQNEAQ.

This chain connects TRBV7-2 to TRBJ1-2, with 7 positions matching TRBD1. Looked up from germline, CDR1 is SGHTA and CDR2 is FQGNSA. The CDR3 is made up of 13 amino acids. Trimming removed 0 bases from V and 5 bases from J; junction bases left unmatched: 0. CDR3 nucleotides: TGTGCCAGCAGCTTAGCGGGACAGTATGGCTACACCTTC. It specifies CASSLAGQYGYTF.

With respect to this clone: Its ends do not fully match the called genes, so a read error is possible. The CDR3 protein is CSSSEETGGVGF. The CDR3 coding sequence is TGTTCCAGCAGCGAAGAGACAGGGGGCGTAGGCTTC. The chain links TRBV7-9 to TRBJ2-7, with 10 bases identical to TRBD1. Germline V gives CDR1 SEHNR, CDR2 FQNEAQ (reference sequence). This CDR3 has 12 residues.

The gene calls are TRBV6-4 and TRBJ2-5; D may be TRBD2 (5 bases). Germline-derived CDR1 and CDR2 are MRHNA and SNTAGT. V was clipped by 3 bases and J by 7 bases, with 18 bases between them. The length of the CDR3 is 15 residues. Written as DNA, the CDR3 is TGTGCCAGCAGTGATGGGAGTCTACCCCAGTGGACCCAGTACTTC. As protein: CASSDGSLPQWTQYF.

The CDR3 here is CAIGDFLYEQYF. CDR3 DNA sequence: TGTGCCATCGGGGACTTCCTCTACGAGCAGTACTTC. The chain links TRBV10-3 to TRBJ2-7; possible D gene TRBD2, 6 bases. Germline V gives CDR1 ENHRY, CDR2 SYGVKD. The CDR3 covers 12 residues. V lost 8 bases and J lost 3, with 11 bases in between.

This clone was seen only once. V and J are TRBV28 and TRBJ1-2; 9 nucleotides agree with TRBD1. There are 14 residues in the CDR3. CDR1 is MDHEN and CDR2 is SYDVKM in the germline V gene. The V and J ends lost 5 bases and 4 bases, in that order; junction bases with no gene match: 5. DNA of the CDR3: TGTGCCAGCAGTCCACCGGGACAGGGCTATGGCTACACCTTC. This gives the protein CASSPPGQGYGYTF.

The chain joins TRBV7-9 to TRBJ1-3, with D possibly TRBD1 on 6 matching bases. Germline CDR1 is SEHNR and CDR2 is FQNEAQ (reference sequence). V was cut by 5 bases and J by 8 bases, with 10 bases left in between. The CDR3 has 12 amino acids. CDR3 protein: CASSRTEYTIYF. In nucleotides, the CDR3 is TGTGCCAGCAGCAGGACAGAATACACCATATATTTT.

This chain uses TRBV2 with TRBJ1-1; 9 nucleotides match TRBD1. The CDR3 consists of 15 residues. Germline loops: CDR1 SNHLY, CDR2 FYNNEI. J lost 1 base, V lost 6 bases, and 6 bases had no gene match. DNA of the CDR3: TGTGCCAGCAGACAGGGGGCAAGAAGGAACACTGAAGCTTTCTTT. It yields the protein CASRQGARRNTEAFF.

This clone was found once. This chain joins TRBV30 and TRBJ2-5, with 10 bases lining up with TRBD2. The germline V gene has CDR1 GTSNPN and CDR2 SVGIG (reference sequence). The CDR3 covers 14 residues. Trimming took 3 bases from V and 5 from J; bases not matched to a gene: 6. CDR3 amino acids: CAWRSSGGRETQYF. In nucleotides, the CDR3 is TGTGCCTGGAGAAGTAGCGGGGGGAGGGAGACCCAGTACTTC.

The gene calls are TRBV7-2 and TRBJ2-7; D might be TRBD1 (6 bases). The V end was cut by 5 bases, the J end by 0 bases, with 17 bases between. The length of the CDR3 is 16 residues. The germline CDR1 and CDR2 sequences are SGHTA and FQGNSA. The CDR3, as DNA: TGTGCCAGCAGCCTTAGGGGACAACCGAGCTCCTACGAGCAGTACTTC. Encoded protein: CASSLRGQPSSYEQYF.